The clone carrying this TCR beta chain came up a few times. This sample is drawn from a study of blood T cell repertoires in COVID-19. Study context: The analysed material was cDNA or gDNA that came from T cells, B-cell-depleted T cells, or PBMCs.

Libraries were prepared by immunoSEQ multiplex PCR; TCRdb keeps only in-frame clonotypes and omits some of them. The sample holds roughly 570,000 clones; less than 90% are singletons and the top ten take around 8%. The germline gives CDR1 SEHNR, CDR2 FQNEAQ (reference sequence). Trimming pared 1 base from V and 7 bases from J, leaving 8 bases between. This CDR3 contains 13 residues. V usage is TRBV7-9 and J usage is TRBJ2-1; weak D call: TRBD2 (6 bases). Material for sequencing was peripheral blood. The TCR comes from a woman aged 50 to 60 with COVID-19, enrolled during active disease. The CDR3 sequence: CASSLGRDNEQFF. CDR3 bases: TGTGCCAGCAGCTTAGGGCGGGATAATGAGCAGTTCTTC.